This TCR beta chain is drawn from a study of cytomegalovirus exposure and HLA in healthy donors. About the research overall: The same platform was used for the 90 to 150 validation repertoires as for the roughly 730 first-cohort repertoires, as reported in a later analysis. Points from the study as a whole: The classifier, whose performance was assessed in both the original and validation cohorts, reportedly diagnosed cytomegalovirus status with high specificity and sensitivity. Subsequent analysis showed first-cohort TCR clusters tending to co-occur in some 120 validation repertoires. Despite most TCR sequences being rare, some public TCRs occurred in many donors.

As concerns this clone: Its antigen is as yet unknown.

Germline assignment: CDR1 SNHLY and CDR2 FYNNEI. Unmatched junction bases numbered 10, after V lost 6 bases and J lost 4 bases. The CDR3 sequence is 15 residues long. Method: immunoSEQ multiplex PCR; TCRdb's copy keeps in-frame clones and lacks some. The sample has 120,000 or so clones; approximately 90% are singletons. The TCR originated in a woman aged 18-29 years in good health and CMV-seronegative. This chain uses TRBV2 with TRBJ1-2; 8 bases map to TRBD1. The sample was PBMCs. The CDR3 nucleotides are TGTGCCAGCAGGGAGGGGACAGGTCCTTCCTATGGCTACACCTTC. It is translated as CASREGTGPSYGYTF.